This TCR beta chain was obtained from a study of metastatic and nonmetastatic thyroid tumors. Study overall: Malignant thyroid and benign thyroid patients provided blood and tumor or nodule tissue whose repertoires were compared.

All patients were treatment-naive before thyroid surgery. Germline lookup yields CDR1 SGHAT and CDR2 FQNNGV. Unmatched junction bases numbered 15, after V lost 7 bases and J lost 0 bases. CDR3 length equals 18 residues. With MiXCR, TCRdb called clones anew from the PCR reads. The sample has tens of thousands of clones, under 15% seen once; the top ten hold just over 3.5%. This clone appeared many times. The sample consisted of blood. The chain links TRBV11-2 to TRBJ1-3, with 7 nucleotides matching TRBD1. The origin of this receptor is a female donor with papillary thyroid cancer or a benign thyroid nodule (not recorded which). Some clones in this sample may be carry-over from other donors' samples. CDR3 protein: CASTQTSGTASSGNTIYF. CDR3 DNA: TGTGCCAGCACCCAGACCTCTGGGACAGCTTCCTCTGGAAACACCATATATTTT.